The rows below give T cell receptor beta chains drawn from one sample of a study of blood T cell repertoires in COVID-19. Clones were sequenced by immunoSEQ multiplex PCR, and TCRdb holds only the in-frame ones, with some missing. Of about 220,000 clones in the sample, approximately 86% were seen once. Sequenced material: peripheral blood. These receptors came from a woman in her twenties or thirties who had recovered from COVID-19. The CDR3 runs from the conserved cysteine through the conserved F or W. Fields, in order: clone size, J gene, V gene, D gene, CDR3 DNA, CDR3 protein. D genes are given only for firm matches. Some rows mark clone size as missing; the rest say once, few, many or name a class of expanded clone.

>-|TRBJ1-5|TRBV19|-
TGTGCCAGTAGAACGACAGTTAATAGCAATCAGCCCCAGCATTTT
CASRTTVNSNQPQHF
>-|TRBJ2-3|TRBV5-1|TRBD2
TGCGCCAGCAGATCGGGACTAGCGGGCTACACAGATACGCAGTATTTT
CASRSGLAGYTDTQYF
>-|TRBJ2-4|TRBV6-8|TRBD1
TGTGCCAGCAGCCTTCGGGACAGGGAGTGGCGGAACATTCAGTACTTC
CASSLRDREWRNIQYF
>-|TRBJ2-2|TRBV19|-
TGTGCCAGTAGTATCTCGACAGGCAGCACCGGGGAGCTGTTTTTT
CASSISTGSTGELFF
>-|TRBJ2-7|TRBV13|TRBD2
TGTGCCAGCAGCCGCGGGACTAGCGGGGCGGACGAGCAGTACTTC
CASSRGTSGADEQYF
>-|TRBJ2-7|TRBV29-1|TRBD1
TGCAGCGTGGGGATTGACAGGGTAGCCCACGAGCAGTACTTC
CSVGIDRVAHEQYF
>once|TRBJ1-2|TRBV25-1|-
TGTGCCACTTCTGGGGGGATAGCTTTAAGCTATGGCTACACCTTC
CATSGGIALSYGYTF
>-|TRBJ2-2|TRBV7-3|TRBD2
TGTGCCAGCACTATAAGCGGGGGACCAACCGGGGAGCTGTTTTTT
CASTISGGPTGELFF
>-|TRBJ2-5|TRBV5-1|-
TGCGCCAGCCGGCCCCGACAAATGGAGACCCAGTACTTC
CASRPRQMETQYF
>-|TRBJ2-2|TRBV4-2|TRBD2
TGTGCCAGCAGCCAAGGGCCTAGCGGTTACACCGGGGAGCTGTTTTTT
CASSQGPSGYTGELFF
>-|TRBJ2-7|TRBV11-2|-
TGTGCCAGCAGCTTAGATCCGTCAGGGCAAGACCACGAGCAGTACTTC
CASSLDPSGQDHEQYF
>-|TRBJ1-1|TRBV5-1|TRBD1
TGCGCCAGCAGCTATGGACAGGGAGAAGCTTTCTTT
CASSYGQGEAFF
>-|TRBJ2-2|TRBV9|TRBD2
TGTGCCAGCGGCCATACCCTGGCGGGGGGACCGAACACCGGGGAGCTGTTTTTT
CASGHTLAGGPNTGELFF
>-|TRBJ2-5|TRBV21-1|-
TGTGCCAGCAGCACCCGACAGGGGGAGGGAGAGACCCAGTACTTC
CASSTRQGEGETQYF
>-|TRBJ2-2|TRBV5-6|TRBD1
TGTGCCAGCAGCTGGGGGACAGGGTTGAGTGGGGAGCTGTTTTTT
CASSWGTGLSGELFF
>-|TRBJ2-1|TRBV5-1|-
TGCGCCAGCAGCTTGGACAGGGCCAATGAGCAGTTCTTC
CASSLDRANEQFF
>-|TRBJ1-2|TRBV6-5|-
TGTGCCAGCAGTTACTCGGGGAGCTATGGCTACACCTTC
CASSYSGSYGYTF
>-|TRBJ2-4|TRBV20-1|TRBD1
TGCAGTGCTAGTAACCCATCAGGGACAGCAGCCAAAAACATTCAGTACTTC
CSASNPSGTAAKNIQYF
>-|TRBJ2-1|TRBV5-1|TRBD1
TGCGCCAGCAGCCCCTGGGGGGGACAGGGGCAGAGCTCCTACAATGAGCAGTTCTTC
CASSPWGGQGQSSYNEQFF
>-|TRBJ2-7|TRBV6-6|-
TGTGCCAGCAGTACCCAACTAATGAATGGGGAGCAGTACTTC
CASSTQLMNGEQYF
>-|TRBJ2-3|TRBV3-1/TRBV3-2|-
TGTGCCAGCAGCCAACCCCTAAGTGATACGCAGTATTTT
CASSQPLSDTQYF
>-|TRBJ2-5|TRBV11-2|TRBD2
TGTGCCAGCAGCTCCGGGCGGTTGCGGGGGGGCCGGGAGACCCAGTACTTC
CASSSGRLRGGRETQYF
>-|TRBJ2-7|TRBV6-5|TRBD1
TGTGCCAGCAGTTACCGGGACAGAACCTACGAGCAGTACTTC
CASSYRDRTYEQYF
>-|TRBJ1-1|TRBV5-1|-
TGCGCCAGCAGCTTGGTACCGAGGGGGTGGAACACTGAAGCTTTCTTT
CASSLVPRGWNTEAFF
>-|TRBJ2-4|TRBV12-5|-
TGTGCTAGTTTCCCGGGGTTAATTCAGTACTTC
CASFPGLIQYF
>-|TRBJ1-6|TRBV2|-
TGTGCCTCTAATAGCTACGAGGTTTCGCGGAATTCACCCCTCCACTTT
CASNSYEVSRNSPLHF
>-|TRBJ2-3|TRBV9|TRBD2
TGTGCCAGCAGCGTAGGGACTAGTGGCGTGGTAGATACGCAGTATTTT
CASSVGTSGVVDTQYF
>-|TRBJ2-5|TRBV5-1|-
TGCGCCAGCAGCCTGTTTTCTAGGGGGGGCGGAGAGACCCAGTACTTC
CASSLFSRGGGETQYF
>-|TRBJ2-7|TRBV10-3|TRBD1
TGTGCCATCAGTGACCAACCGGGACAGATATACGAGCAGTACTTC
CAISDQPGQIYEQYF
>once|TRBJ2-2|TRBV7-3|-
TGTGCCAGCCGCCTCTCGTCAGGGGCCGGGGAGCTGTTTTTT
CASRLSSGAGELFF
>few|TRBJ2-7|TRBV5-6|TRBD1
TGTGCCAGCAGCCCAACCACAGGGGGCGTCGAGCAGTACTTC
CASSPTTGGVEQYF
>once|TRBJ2-5|TRBV5-6|TRBD1
TGTGCCAGCAGGTTGGCCAGGGGGTACCAAGAGACCCAGTACTTC
CASRLARGYQETQYF
>-|TRBJ1-1|TRBV12-3/TRBV12-4|TRBD1
TGTGCCAGCAGTTTAAGGGGGCTGAGTGAAGCTTTCTTT
CASSLRGLSEAFF
>-|TRBJ1-1|TRBV6-6|-
TGTGCCACGACGTGGACTGGGGGGGAGACTGAAGCTTTCTTT
CATTWTGGETEAFF
>-|TRBJ1-1|TRBV3-1/TRBV3-2|-
TGTGCCAGCGGTAACGGACAGAATAATGAGAATGAAGCTTTCTTT
CASGNGQNNENEAFF
>once|TRBJ2-3|TRBV29-1|TRBD2
TGCAGCGCCCTTACTAGCGACCATCGCACAGATACGCAGTATTTT
CSALTSDHRTDTQYF
>-|TRBJ1-3|TRBV18|-
TGTGCCAGCTCACCACTGGCACAGGGAGGAAACACCATATATTTT
CASSPLAQGGNTIYF
>-|TRBJ1-3|TRBV10-3|-
TGTGCCGTACGGGGGGACTCTGGAAACACCATATATTTT
CAVRGDSGNTIYF